Listed below are T cell receptor beta chains from one sample, sequenced in a study of PD-1 blockade in classical Hodgkin lymphoma. The protocol was immunoSEQ multiplex PCR, while the TCRdb copy is restricted to in-frame clones and leaves out a portion. The table includes around 25,000 clones, approximately 88% detected once. Sample: peripheral blood mononuclear cells (PBMCs), taken before the fourth cycle of nivolumab. The receptors derive from a human donor with classical Hodgkin lymphoma. Both conserved end residues are part of each CDR3. A D gene is named only where the DNA matches it firmly. Size is omitted from some rows. Given values are once, few, many or a class for expanded clones.

v_call	d_call	clone_size	j_call	cdr3_aa	cdr3_nt
TRBV19	NA	once	TRBJ2-2	CASSMLRTSNTGELFF	TGTGCCAGTAGTATGTTAAGGACTTCTAACACCGGGGAGCTGTTTTTT
TRBV5-1	TRBD2	once	TRBJ2-3	CASSSLSGGAEDTQYF	TGCGCCAGCAGCTCCCTTAGCGGGGGGGCCGAAGATACGCAGTATTTT
TRBV6-5	TRBD1	few	TRBJ1-1	CASRSGQGGTEAFF	TGTGCCAGCAGGTCGGGACAGGGAGGCACTGAAGCTTTCTTT
TRBV15	NA	NA	TRBJ1-5	CATSREGHNQPQHF	TGTGCCACCAGCAGGGAGGGCCACAATCAGCCCCAGCATTTT
TRBV18	NA	NA	TRBJ1-4	CASSPSGQPNEKLFF	TGTGCCAGCTCACCTTCGGGACAACCTAATGAAAAACTGTTTTTT
TRBV5-6	NA	NA	TRBJ1-4	CASSLDQGLVGEKLFF	TGTGCCAGCAGCTTGGACCAGGGCCTCGTGGGCGAAAAACTGTTTTTT
TRBV6-1	NA	NA	TRBJ1-6	CASSLGGNLHF	TGTGCCAGCAGTCTAGGTGGGAACCTCCACTTT
TRBV11-2	TRBD1	NA	TRBJ2-5	CASSPDRGREETQYF	TGTGCCAGCAGCCCGGACAGGGGGCGCGAAGAGACCCAGTACTTC
TRBV5-1	NA	NA	TRBJ1-1	CASSPTGQGMNTEAFF	TGCGCCAGCAGCCCAACGGGCCAGGGAATGAACACTGAAGCTTTCTTT
TRBV18	TRBD2	NA	TRBJ2-7	CASSPNRGVRYEQYF	TGTGCCAGCTCACCAAATCGGGGGGTGAGGTACGAGCAGTACTTC
TRBV11-2	NA	few	TRBJ2-7	CASSSQGGANEQYF	TGTGCCAGCAGCTCTCAGGGCGGGGCGAACGAGCAGTACTTC
TRBV5-1	TRBD2	once	TRBJ2-7	CASSLGGAGDHEQYF	TGCGCCAGCAGCTTGGGGGGCGCGGGGGATCACGAGCAGTACTTC
TRBV6-1	NA	NA	TRBJ1-5	CASSERPGREAKNQPQHF	TGTGCCAGCAGTGAACGACCGGGACGCGAGGCCAAAAATCAGCCCCAGCATTTT
TRBV6-4	TRBD2	NA	TRBJ2-2	CASSLAGGNTGELFF	TGTGCCAGCAGCTTAGCGGGAGGAAATACCGGGGAGCTGTTTTTT
TRBV7-9	TRBD2	NA	TRBJ2-7	CASSLASRTSGNYEQYF	TGTGCCAGCAGCTTAGCGTCCCGGACTAGCGGGAACTACGAGCAGTACTTC
TRBV7-9	NA	NA	TRBJ1-3	CASSLAEGNTIYF	TGTGCCAGCAGCTTAGCTGAAGGAAACACCATATATTTT
TRBV5-1	NA	once	TRBJ2-5	CASSLNPAGGEETQYF	TGCGCCAGCAGCCTCAACCCGGCAGGGGGGGAAGAGACCCAGTACTTC
TRBV6-1	TRBD1	NA	TRBJ2-1	CASSENDRALGPYNEQFF	TGTGCCAGCAGTGAGAACGACAGGGCTCTAGGTCCCTACAATGAGCAGTTCTTC